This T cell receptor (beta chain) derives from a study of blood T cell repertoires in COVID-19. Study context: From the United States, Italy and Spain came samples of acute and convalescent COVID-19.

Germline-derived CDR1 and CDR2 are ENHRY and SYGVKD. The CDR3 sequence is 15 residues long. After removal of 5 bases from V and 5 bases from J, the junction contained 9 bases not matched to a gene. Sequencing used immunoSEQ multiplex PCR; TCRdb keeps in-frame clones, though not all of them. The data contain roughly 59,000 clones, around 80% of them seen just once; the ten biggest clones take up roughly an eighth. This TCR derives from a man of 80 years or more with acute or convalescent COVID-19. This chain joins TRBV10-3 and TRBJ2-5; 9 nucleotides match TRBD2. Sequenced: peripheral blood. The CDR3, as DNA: TGTGCCATCAGTCTAGATAGCGGGAGCTCGGAGACCCAGTACTTC. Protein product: CAISLDSGSSETQYF.